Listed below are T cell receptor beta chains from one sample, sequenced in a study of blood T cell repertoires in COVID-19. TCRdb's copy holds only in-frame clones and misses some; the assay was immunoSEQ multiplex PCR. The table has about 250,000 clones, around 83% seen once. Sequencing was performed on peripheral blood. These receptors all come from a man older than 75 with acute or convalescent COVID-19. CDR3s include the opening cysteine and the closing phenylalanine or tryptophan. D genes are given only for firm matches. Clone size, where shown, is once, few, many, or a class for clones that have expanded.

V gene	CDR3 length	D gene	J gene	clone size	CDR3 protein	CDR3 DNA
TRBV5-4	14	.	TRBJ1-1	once	CASSLEGVNTEAFF	TGTGCCAGCAGCTTGGAAGGGGTGAACACTGAAGCTTTCTTT
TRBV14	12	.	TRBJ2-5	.	CASSQVGETQYF	TGTGCCAGCAGCCAAGTCGGGGAGACCCAGTACTTC
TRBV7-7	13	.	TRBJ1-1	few	CASSSSAGAEAFF	TGTGCTAGCAGCTCGAGCGCGGGGGCTGAAGCTTTCTTT
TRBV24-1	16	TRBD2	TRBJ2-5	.	CATGQGTSGSQETQYF	TGTGCCACCGGACAGGGGACTAGCGGGAGTCAAGAGACCCAGTACTTC
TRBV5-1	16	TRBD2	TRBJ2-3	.	CASSLAQRGSTDTQYF	TGCGCCAGCAGCTTGGCCCAGCGGGGGAGCACAGATACGCAGTATTTT
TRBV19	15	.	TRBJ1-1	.	CASIPSSAGAGAAFF	TGTGCCAGTATACCTTCGTCGGCCGGAGCGGGGGCGGCTTTCTTT
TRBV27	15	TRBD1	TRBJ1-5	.	CASRIRGQGNQPQHF	TGTGCCAGCAGAATCAGGGGGCAAGGCAATCAGCCCCAGCATTTT
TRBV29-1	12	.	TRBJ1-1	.	CSVGRDSQVGFF	TGCAGCGTTGGTCGGGACTCTCAGGTTGGCTTCTTT
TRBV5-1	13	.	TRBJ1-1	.	CASSLRGSTEAFF	TGCGCCAGCAGCTTGAGAGGGAGCACTGAAGCTTTCTTT
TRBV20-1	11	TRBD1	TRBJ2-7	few	CSASSGGEQYF	TGCAGTGCTTCGTCAGGGGGAGAGCAGTACTTC
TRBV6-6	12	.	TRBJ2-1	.	CASSPVYNEQFF	TGTGCCAGCAGCCCGGTCTACAATGAGCAGTTCTTC
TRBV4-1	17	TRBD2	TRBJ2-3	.	CASSQDRAGGVTDTQYF	TGCGCCAGCAGCCAAGATAGAGCGGGAGGGGTCACAGATACGCAGTATTTT
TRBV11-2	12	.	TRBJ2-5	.	CASSLARETQYF	TGTGCCAGCAGCTTAGCCCGTGAGACCCAGTACTTC
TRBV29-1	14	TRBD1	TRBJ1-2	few	CSVEARTGAYGYTF	TGCAGCGTTGAGGCGAGGACAGGGGCCTATGGCTACACCTTC
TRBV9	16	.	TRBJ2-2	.	CASSSVEGKNTGELFF	TGTGCCAGCAGCTCAGTGGAGGGGAAAAACACCGGGGAGCTGTTTTTT
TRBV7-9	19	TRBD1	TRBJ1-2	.	CASSLDIQPGQGAGYGYTF	TGTGCCAGCAGCTTAGACATTCAACCGGGACAGGGGGCAGGCTATGGCTACACCTTC
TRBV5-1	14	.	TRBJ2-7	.	CASSLSRDNYEQYF	TGCGCCAGCAGCTTGTCCCGGGACAACTACGAGCAGTACTTC
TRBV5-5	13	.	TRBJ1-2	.	CAKPPGLIYGYTF	TGTGCCAAGCCTCCAGGACTTATCTATGGCTACACCTTC
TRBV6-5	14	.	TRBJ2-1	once	CASWPMEGRYEQFF	TGTGCCAGTTGGCCGATGGAGGGGAGATATGAGCAGTTCTTC
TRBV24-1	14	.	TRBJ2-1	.	CATSDFGTSNEQFF	TGTGCCACCAGTGATTTCGGGACATCAAATGAGCAGTTCTTC
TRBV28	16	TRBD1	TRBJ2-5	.	CASSVGGQGQAETQYF	TGTGCCAGCAGTGTAGGCGGACAGGGACAAGCAGAGACCCAGTACTTC
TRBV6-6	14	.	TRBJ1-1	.	CASSYSRGGGEAFF	TGTGCCAGCAGTTACTCTAGAGGCGGGGGTGAAGCTTTCTTT
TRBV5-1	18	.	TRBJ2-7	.	CASSLAESRQGWTYEQYF	TGCGCCAGCAGCTTGGCCGAGAGTAGGCAGGGGTGGACCTACGAGCAGTACTTC
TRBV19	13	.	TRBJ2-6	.	CASWQSGANVLTF	TGTGCCAGTTGGCAGTCTGGGGCCAACGTCCTGACTTTC
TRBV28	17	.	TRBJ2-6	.	CASSPPSLNSGANVLTF	TGTGCCAGCAGCCCGCCCTCACTTAACTCTGGGGCCAACGTCCTGACTTTC
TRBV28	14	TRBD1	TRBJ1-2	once	CASLGTGGFYGYTF	TGTGCCAGCCTAGGGACAGGGGGTTTCTATGGCTACACCTTC
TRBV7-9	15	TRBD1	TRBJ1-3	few	CASSLQGATGNTIYF	TGTGCCAGCAGCTTACAGGGGGCAACAGGAAACACCATATATTTT
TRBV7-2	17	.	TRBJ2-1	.	CASSFRTLASGLNEQFF	TGTGCCAGCAGCTTCCGTACCTTAGCGTCGGGTTTAAATGAGCAGTTCTTC
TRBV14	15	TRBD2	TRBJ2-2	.	CASSPLDSGGGELFF	TGTGCCAGCAGCCCTCTCGACTCGGGAGGCGGGGAGCTGTTTTTT
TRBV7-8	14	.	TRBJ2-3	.	CASSLSWETPAAYF	TGTGCCAGCAGCTTAAGTTGGGAGACCCCCGCGGCGTATTTT
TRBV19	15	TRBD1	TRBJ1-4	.	CASSNHRGPNEKLFF	TGTGCCAGTAGTAACCACAGGGGCCCTAATGAAAAACTGTTTTTT
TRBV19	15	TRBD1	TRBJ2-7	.	CASSILGQGLNEQYF	TGTGCCAGTAGTATTCTGGGACAGGGGCTAAACGAGCAGTACTTC
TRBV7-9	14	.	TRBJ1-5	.	CASSLASTDQPQHF	TGTGCCAGCAGCTTAGCGTCGACAGATCAGCCCCAGCATTTT
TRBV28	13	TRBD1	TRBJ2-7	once	CATTTGGVYEQYF	TGTGCCACTACGACAGGGGGTGTCTACGAGCAGTACTTC
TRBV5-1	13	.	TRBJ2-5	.	CASSFSGEETQYF	TGCGCCAGCAGCTTTTCGGGGGAAGAGACCCAGTACTTC
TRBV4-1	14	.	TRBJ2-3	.	CASSQDSVTDTQYF	TGCGCCAGCAGCCAAGATTCGGTCACAGATACGCAGTATTTT
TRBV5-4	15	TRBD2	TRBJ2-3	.	CASSPVAGGTDTQYF	TGTGCCAGCAGCCCGGTTGCGGGGGGAACAGATACGCAGTATTTT
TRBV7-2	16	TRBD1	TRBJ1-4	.	CASSKGQGFETEKLFF	TGTGCCAGCAGCAAGGGACAGGGCTTTGAAACTGAAAAACTGTTTTTT
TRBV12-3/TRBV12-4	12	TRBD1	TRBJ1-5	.	CATKTGFQPQHF	TGTGCCACCAAGACAGGGTTCCAGCCCCAGCATTTT
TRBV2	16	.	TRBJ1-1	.	CASSQGGGSKNTEAFF	TGTGCCAGCTCCCAAGGGGGTGGCAGCAAGAACACTGAAGCTTTCTTT